Sequencing of this TCR beta chain was carried out in a study of T cell changes during pregnancy in multiple sclerosis. Deletions cut 0 bases from V and 4 bases from J, with 14 bases between. This CDR3 is built from 16 residues. CDR1 is LGHNA and CDR2 is YSLEER in the germline V gene. Sequencing was performed with immunoSEQ multiplex PCR; in TCRdb, only in-frame clones are kept and a portion is missing. The data hold approximately 50,000 clones, with around 90% observed a single time. The sequencing used CD4+ T cells from peripheral blood mononuclear cells, collected after pregnancy. The chain carries TRBV4-3 and TRBJ2-3; D is perhaps TRBD2 (6 bases). This sequence was found in a female donor with multiple sclerosis, enrolled in a pregnancy study. The CDR3 sequence is CASSQDPYRLADTQYF. The CDR3 DNA reads TGCGCCAGCAGCCAAGATCCCTATAGACTAGCAGATACGCAGTATTTT.